One and the same sample provided the 29 T cell receptor beta chains below, sequenced in a study of T cell repertoires in cytomegalovirus infection. These receptors lack a known antigen. TCRdb recomputed calls from the reads with MiXCR, one row per CDR3 protein. In the table there are fewer than 650,000 distinct CDR3 sequences, roughly 42% of which are singletons. The sequenced sample was cultured PBMCs, obtained from culture after CMV antigen stimulation. All receptors derive from a human donor in good health (CMV status not recorded). Some clones in this sample may be carry-over from other donors' samples.

The chain carries TRBV14 and TRBJ2-3; 9 bases are a match to TRBD2. The CDR3 is 18 residues long. V was clipped by 3 bases and J by 0 bases; unmatched bases: 10. Germline V lookup: CDR1 SGHDN, CDR2 FVKESK. DNA of the CDR3: TGTGCCAGCAGCCACCCAAAAGGGACTAGCTGGAGCACAGATACGCAGTATTTT. Protein sequence: CASSHPKGTSWSTDTQYF.

CDR3 nucleotides: TGTGCCAGCAGGGACCTAGCGGCTAAAGAGACCCAGTACTTC. Translated: CASRDLAAKETQYF. The chain couples TRBV7-6 to TRBJ2-5; 7 nucleotides align to TRBD2. With 6 bases clipped from V and 3 bases from J, the junction kept 7 bases outside the gene matches. CDR3 length: 14 amino acids. From germline, CDR1 is SGHVS and CDR2 FNYEAQ.

The rearrangement joins TRBV7-2 to TRBJ2-1; D is unclear. CDR3 size: 16 residues. With 4 bases removed from V and 8 bases from J, the gap between germline ends came to 21 bases. Germline V gene sequence: CDR1 SGHTA, CDR2 FQGNSA. The CDR3 here is CASSSSSHWAPHEQFF. The DNA of the CDR3 is TGTGCCAGCAGCTCCAGCTCTCATTGGGCTCCCCATGAGCAGTTCTTC.

This rearrangement joins TRBV7-6 to TRBJ1-3; D unclear. The CDR3 consists of 15 residues. Germline CDR1 reads SGHVS; CDR2 reads FNYEAQ. Trimming pared 0 bases from V and 2 bases from J, leaving 8 bases between. The CDR3 nucleotides are TGTGCCAGCAGCTTAGCAGGGTCCCCTGGAAACACCATATATTTT. Residues: CASSLAGSPGNTIYF.

The chain couples TRBV11-2 to TRBJ1-2; weak D call: TRBD1 (5 bases). Trimming cost V 1 base and J 0 bases, with 15 bases left between them. The CDR3 covers 17 residues. Germline V CDR1 and CDR2: SGHAT, FQNNGV. The CDR3 protein is CASSLVAGGIANYGYTF. The CDR3 region has the DNA TGTGCCAGCAGCTTAGTAGCCGGGGGGATTGCTAACTATGGCTACACCTTC.

This clonotype was observed a handful of times. V gene TRBV7-6 combines with J gene TRBJ2-2; 11 bases map to TRBD2. CDR3 length: 15 residues. J was trimmed by 8 bases and V by 5 bases; bases with no gene match: 7. The germline gives CDR1 SGHVS, CDR2 FNYEAQ. The CDR3 spells CASSPLAGVEGELFF. In DNA, the CDR3 is TGTGCCAGCAGCCCACTAGCGGGAGTCGAGGGGGAGCTGTTTTTT.

The V and J genes are TRBV7-2 and TRBJ2-2; D uncertain. The CDR3 runs to 16 residues. Germline assignment: CDR1 SGHTA and CDR2 FQGNSA. Trimming left V 1 base short and J 2 bases short, with 11 bases between. DNA for the CDR3: TGTGCCAGCAGCTTAGTAACTCCGGCAAACACCGGGGAGCTGTTTTTT. It encodes CASSLVTPANTGELFF.

V usage is TRBV7-9 and J usage is TRBJ1-1; TRBD1 matches 11 bases. V gave up 3 bases and J gave up 8 bases; unmatched junction bases: 5. The length of the CDR3 is 14 residues. Per the germline V gene, CDR1 is SEHNR and CDR2 is FQNEAQ (reference sequence). The CDR3 spells CASSFGQGAMEAFF. The CDR3 DNA is TGTGCCAGCAGCTTTGGACAGGGGGCCATGGAAGCTTTCTTT.

This chain uses TRBV7-9 with TRBJ2-1; 13 bases are a match to TRBD2. Germline CDR1 reads SEHNR; CDR2 reads FQNEAQ (reference sequence). This CDR3 spans 17 amino acids. Germline trimming cut 3 bases from V and 7 bases from J; bases unmatched to any gene: 9. The CDR3 loop is CASSFRGLAGSKNEQFF. CDR3 nucleotide sequence: TGTGCCAGCAGCTTTCGGGGACTAGCGGGATCGAAAAATGAGCAGTTCTTC.

This clonotype has just a few counts. V usage is TRBV19 and J usage is TRBJ1-1, with a possible D match to TRBD1 (6 bases). Per germline, CDR1 LNHDA and CDR2 SQIVND (reference sequence). CDR3 length equals 15 residues. Trimming cost V 3 bases and J 4 bases, with 15 bases left between them. The DNA of the CDR3 is TGTGCCAGTAGTATCGTGGCAGGGGTGGCCACTGAAGCTTTCTTT. Protein product: CASSIVAGVATEAFF.

J is TRBJ2-3 and V is TRBV27; D assignment may be TRBD1 or TRBD2 (5 bases each). This CDR3 spans 16 amino acids. V was shortened by 6 bases and J by 2 bases, with 18 bases between the two germline ends. Germline assignment: CDR1 MNHEY and CDR2 SMNVEV (reference sequence). CDR3 coding DNA: TGTGCCAGCAGCCTTAAATCCGGGACGTACACAGATACGCAGTATTTT. Protein sequence: CASSLKSGTYTDTQYF.

V is TRBV6-2 or TRBV6-3 and J is TRBJ2-7, with D possibly matching TRBD2 (6 bases). V was clipped by 6 bases and J by 4 bases, with 19 bases between them. CDR3 length equals 15 residues. The germline CDR1 and CDR2 sequences are MNHEY and SVGEGT. Here the CDR3 DNA reads TGTGCCAGCAGGCCGGACTGGTGGCGGGGTTACGAGCAGTACTTC. This translates into CASRPDWWRGYEQYF.

This clonotype was seen only a few times. The chain joins TRBV4-1 to TRBJ2-1; D possibly corresponds to TRBD2 (5 bases). CDR1 is MGHRA, CDR2 YSYEKL, per germline. Trimming stripped 4 bases from V and 8 bases from J, with 12 bases between. This CDR3 has 13 amino acids. CDR3 amino acids: CASSPILDDEQFF. The CDR3 region has the DNA TGCGCCAGCAGCCCAATACTAGACGATGAGCAGTTCTTC.

This clonotype was counted once. J is TRBJ2-1 and V is TRBV5-4, with 8 bases fitting TRBD2. Germline V gene lookup returns CDR1 SGHNT and CDR2 YYREEE (reference sequence). This CDR3 has 15 residues. The V segment lost 3 bases and the J segment 5 bases; nucleotides outside the gene matches: 7. Here the CDR3 DNA reads TGTGCCAGCAGCTCCGGGGGGGGGGGGCACAATGAGCAGTTCTTC. It encodes CASSSGGGGHNEQFF.

The genes are TRBV5-4 and TRBJ2-1; D ambiguous. The germline gives CDR1 SGHNT, CDR2 YYREEE (reference sequence). This CDR3 region has 18 residues. Deletions cut 2 bases from V and 0 bases from J, with 18 bases between. The CDR3 protein is CASSFGSAAQSSYNEQFF. The CDR3 region has the DNA TGTGCCAGCAGCTTCGGCTCGGCGGCCCAGAGCTCCTACAATGAGCAGTTCTTC. Combining the CDR3 with reference TRBV5-4 and TRBJ2-1 gives the whole variable domain ETGVTQSPTHLIKTRGQQVTLRCSSQSGHNTVSWYQQALGQGPQFIFQYYREEENGRGNFPPRFSGLQFPNYSSELNVNALELDDSALYLCASSFGSAAQSSYNEQFFGPGTRLTVL.

In nucleotides, the CDR3 is TGCAGTGCTCGGACAGGAGATAATTCACCCCTCCACTTT. Its translation is CSARTGDNSPLHF. This chain links TRBV20-1 with TRBJ1-6; 7 bases align to TRBD1. Germline CDR1 is DFQATT and CDR2 is SNEGSKA (reference sequence). Trimming removed 5 bases from V and 5 bases from J; junction bases left unmatched: 3. The CDR3 has 13 amino acids.

In its sample, this clonotype was seen a few times. The rearrangement joins TRBV7-2 to TRBJ2-1; TRBD2 matches at 10 bases. CDR1 is SGHTA, CDR2 FQGNSA, per germline. V shed 2 bases, J shed 6 bases, and the junction held 4 bases outside the gene matches. The CDR3 is 15 residues long. The chain's CDR3 is CASSLKREGRNEQFF. The CDR3 region has the DNA TGTGCCAGCAGCTTAAAGCGGGAGGGCCGCAATGAGCAGTTCTTC. Variable domain in full (rest from reference TRBV7-2 and TRBJ2-1): GAGVSQSPSNKVTEKGKDVELRCDPISGHTALYWYRQSLGQGLEFLIYFQGNSAPDKSGLPSDRFSAERTGGSVSTLTIQRTQQEDSAVYLCASSLKREGRNEQFFGPGTRLTVL.

There are a few counts of this clonotype. This rearrangement joins TRBV6-2 or TRBV6-3 to TRBJ2-5; no firm D call. The ends were cut back, 4 bases at V and 0 bases at J, with 6 bases in the middle. Germline values: CDR1 MNHEY, CDR2 SVGEGT. This CDR3 comprises 13 residues. The CDR3, as DNA: TGTGCCAGCAGTTCAGCGAACCAAGAGACCCAGTACTTC. Translation gives CASSSANQETQYF.

This sequence joins TRBV20-1 and TRBJ1-6; D might be TRBD1 (6 bases). V dropped 1 base and J dropped 12 bases, with 13 bases sitting between them. This CDR3 is 13 amino acids long. CDR1 is DFQATT and CDR2 is SNEGSKA in the germline V gene (reference sequence). The CDR3 loop is CSARGTALGPLHF. CDR3 DNA sequence: TGCAGTGCTAGAGGGACAGCTCTGGGACCCCTCCACTTT.

The chain links TRBV7-9 to TRBJ2-3; TRBD2 agrees at 8 bases. This CDR3 comprises 16 residues. J was trimmed by 2 bases and V by 4 bases; bases with no gene match: 8. Germline V gives CDR1 SEHNR, CDR2 FQNEAQ (reference sequence). CDR3 nucleotide sequence: TGTGCCAGCAGCTGGGCCTTGCGGGAGGACACAGATACGCAGTATTTT. This encodes CASSWALREDTDTQYF.

This chain links TRBV28 with TRBJ2-1; 7 positions match TRBD2. This CDR3 is 17 amino acids long. J was trimmed by 8 bases and V by 4 bases; bases with no gene match: 17. CDR1 MDHEN and CDR2 SYDVKM come from the germline V gene. Here the CDR3 reads CASSSGRLAVASYEQFF. The DNA of the CDR3 is TGTGCCAGCAGTTCCGGAAGACTAGCAGTGGCCTCGTATGAGCAGTTCTTC.

The chain employs TRBV28 and TRBJ1-3; 7 positions match TRBD1. Germline assignment: CDR1 MDHEN and CDR2 SYDVKM. J gave up 2 bases and V 5 bases, and 9 bases lay outside the gene matches. The CDR3 spans 16 residues. The CDR3 loop is CASSIPGTATGNTIYF. CDR3 bases: TGTGCCAGCAGTATTCCCGGGACAGCTACTGGAAACACCATATATTTT.

This chain links TRBV5-6 with TRBJ1-2, with D maybe TRBD1 (6 bases). V lost 3 bases and J lost 6, with 15 bases in between. Germline CDR1 SGHDT, CDR2 YYEEEE. CDR3 length equals 14 residues. For the CDR3, the DNA is TGTGCCAGCAGCTCAGCTGCTGGGGGCGATGGCTACACCTTC. Translating it yields CASSSAAGGDGYTF.

This clonotype was recorded many times. V usage is TRBV7-2 and J usage is TRBJ1-1; D is unclear. The CDR3 has 13 residues. The V gene's germline CDR1 is SGHTA and CDR2 FQGNSA. Trimming pared 5 bases from V and 1 base from J, leaving 8 bases between. In nucleotides, the CDR3 is TGTGCCAGCAGCCCGGTTAGGAACACTGAAGCTTTCTTT. It yields the protein CASSPVRNTEAFF.

The chain employs TRBV7-8 and TRBJ1-1, with D tentatively TRBD1 (5 bases). The length of the CDR3 is 17 residues. Looked up from germline, CDR1 is SGHVS and CDR2 is FQNEAQ. The V and J ends lost 4 bases and 3 bases respectively, with 21 bases between them. The chain's CDR3 is CASSSRSAGRGDTEAFF. The CDR3 DNA is TGTGCCAGCAGCTCTCGAAGTGCGGGGAGGGGAGACACTGAAGCTTTCTTT.

This clonotype appeared a few times. J is TRBJ1-1 and V is TRBV2, with 12 positions matching TRBD1. Germline V lookup: CDR1 SNHLY, CDR2 FYNNEI. The V segment lost 6 bases and the J segment 3 bases; nucleotides outside the gene matches: 8. This CDR3 spans 16 amino acids. CDR3 sequence (DNA): TGTGCCAGCAGGGACGGGACAGGGGGCTGGCACACTGAAGCTTTCTTT. Protein sequence: CASRDGTGGWHTEAFF.

Details on this clonotype: Compared with germline, one end of the junction differs, possibly owing to a read error. The chain links TRBV7-6 to TRBJ2-1; 7 positions agree with TRBD2. The CDR3 is made up of 17 amino acids. Per germline, CDR1 SGHVS and CDR2 FNYEAQ. Written as DNA, the CDR3 is TGTGTCAGCAGCCCCTTCGGCGGGGGAAGCTCCTACAATGAGCAGTTCTTC. Translating it yields CVSSPFGGGSSYNEQFF.

This clonotype has a handful of counts. The chain employs TRBV7-2 and TRBJ1-2; 7 bases are a match to TRBD1. CDR3 length: 12 amino acids. CDR1 and CDR2 from the germline V gene are SGHTA and FQGNSA. J lost 6 bases, V lost 6 bases, and 4 bases had no gene match. The CDR3 DNA follows: TGTGCCAGCAGGGACGACAGGGATGGCTACACCTTC. It is translated as CASRDDRDGYTF.

V is TRBV3-1 and J is TRBJ1-5; tentatively, D is TRBD1 (5 bases). This CDR3 comprises 16 residues. Trimming stripped 1 base from V and 5 bases from J, with 15 bases between. Germline CDR1 is LGHDT and CDR2 is YNNKEL (reference sequence). The CDR3: CASSQGGQGDYQPQHF. CDR3 coding DNA: TGTGCCAGCAGCCAAGGAGGGCAGGGCGACTATCAGCCCCAGCATTTT.